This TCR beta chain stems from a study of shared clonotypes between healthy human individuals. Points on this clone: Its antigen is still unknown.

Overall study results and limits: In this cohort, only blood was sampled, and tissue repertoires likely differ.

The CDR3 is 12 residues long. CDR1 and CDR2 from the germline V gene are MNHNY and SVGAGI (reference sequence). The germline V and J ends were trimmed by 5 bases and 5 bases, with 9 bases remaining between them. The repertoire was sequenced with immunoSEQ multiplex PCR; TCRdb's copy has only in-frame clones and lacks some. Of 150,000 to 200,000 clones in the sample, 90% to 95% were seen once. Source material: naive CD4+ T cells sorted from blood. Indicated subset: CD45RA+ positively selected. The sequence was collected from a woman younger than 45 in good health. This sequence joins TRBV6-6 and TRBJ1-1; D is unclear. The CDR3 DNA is TGTGCCAGCAGTCCGAAGAGGACTGAAGCTTTCTTT. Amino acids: CASSPKRTEAFF.